The next 9 T cell receptor beta chains were all read from a single sample in a study of CD8+CD57+ T cells in acquired aplastic anemia. The use of genomic DNA as template underpinned the TCR beta VDJ and CDR3 profiling. TCRdb processed the reads anew with MiXCR; each CDR3 protein has one entry. The sample consists of 120,000 or so distinct CDR3 sequences, under 65% of them appearing once. Those patients picked for sequencing had displayed CD8+CD57+ cell expansion on flow cytometry. The specimen sequenced was sorted CD4+, CD8+, or CD8+CD57+ T cells (not recorded which) from PBMCs. The receptors here all came from a human donor with aplastic anemia.

The gene calls are TRBV29-1 and TRBJ2-7; 10 nucleotides line up with TRBD1. V was clipped by 6 bases and J by 2 bases; unmatched bases: 10. CDR3 length: 15 amino acids. CDR1 SQVTM and CDR2 ANQGSEA come from the germline V gene. CDR3 coding DNA: TGCAGCGTCGAGGGGGACAGGGGTCATCCCTACGAGCAGTACTTC. This translates into CSVEGDRGHPYEQYF.

Of note for this clonotype: A clone one base away is much larger, so this may be a read error. The chain couples TRBV11-1 to TRBJ1-4; 7 bases match TRBD1. CDR3 size: 16 residues. Germline V gives CDR1 SGHAT, CDR2 FQDESV (reference sequence). Germline trimming cut 11 bases from V and 1 base from J; bases unmatched to any gene: 13. The CDR3 here is CAGIQGGAGTNEKLFF. The CDR3 DNA reads TGTGCCGGCATCCAGGGGGGTGCAGGAACTAATGAAAAACTGTTTTTT.

This clonotype was picked up a small number of times. The rearrangement joins TRBV29-1 to TRBJ2-1; 8 bases line up with TRBD2. V shed 7 bases, J shed 6 bases, and the junction held 8 bases outside the gene matches. CDR3 length: 13 residues. The germline V gene encodes CDR1 SQVTM and CDR2 ANQGSEA. In nucleotides, the CDR3 is TGCAGCGCTCCCGGACTAGCCGTCAATGAGCAGTTCTTC. It encodes CSAPGLAVNEQFF.

V usage is TRBV7-3 and J usage is TRBJ2-1; no firm D call. Per the germline V gene, CDR1 is SGHTA and CDR2 is FQGTGA. The V gene lost 4 bases and the J gene lost 9 bases, with 13 bases spanning the gap. The CDR3 runs to 13 residues. Here the CDR3 reads CASSSGPLREQFF. Here the CDR3 DNA reads TGTGCCAGCAGCTCTGGTCCCTTGCGTGAGCAGTTCTTC. Using reference TRBV7-3 and TRBJ2-1 for the parts outside the CDR3, the full variable domain is GAGVSQTPSNKVTEKGKYVELRCDPISGHTALYWYRQSLGQGPEFLIYFQGTGAADDSGLPNDRFFAVRPEGSVSTLKIQRTERGDSAVYLCASSSGPLREQFFGPGTRLTVL.

The rearrangement uses TRBV29-1 and TRBJ1-1; 8 nucleotides match TRBD1. The length of the CDR3 is 12 residues. With 5 bases clipped from V and 5 bases from J, the junction kept 4 bases outside the gene matches. Looked up from germline, CDR1 is SQVTM and CDR2 is ANQGSEA. The CDR3 DNA sequence: TGCAGCGTTTCCGGGACAGGTACTGAAGCTTTCTTT. Translating it yields CSVSGTGTEAFF.

The rearrangement links TRBV2 to TRBJ1-5, with D possibly being TRBD1 (5 bases). V dropped 6 bases and J dropped 4 bases, with 10 bases sitting between them. The germline gives CDR1 SNHLY, CDR2 FYNNEI. The CDR3 runs 13 residues. CDR3 protein: CASRIWGNQPQHF. In DNA, the CDR3 is TGTGCCAGCAGAATCTGGGGGAATCAGCCCCAGCATTTT.

This clonotype was found many times. The DNA of the CDR3 is TGTGCCAGCAGTCCCTCCGCCCGGGAGCAGTACTTC. The encoded protein is CASSPSAREQYF. The chain links TRBV27 to TRBJ2-7; D call uncertain. V was pared by 5 bases and J by 7 bases, with 12 bases between. This CDR3 has 12 amino acids. CDR1 and CDR2 (germline): MNHEY, SMNVEV (reference sequence).

The V gene is TRBV19, the J gene TRBJ2-7; TRBD1 might be the D (6 bases). V was pared by 5 bases and J by 6 bases, with 20 bases between. The CDR3 contains 15 residues. Germline V gene lookup returns CDR1 LNHDA and CDR2 SQIVND (reference sequence). The CDR3 protein is CASSLWGQGKSEQYF. The CDR3 coding sequence is TGTGCCAGTAGTCTATGGGGCCAGGGGAAGAGCGAGCAGTACTTC.

This clonotype showed up just a few times. This chain joins TRBV24-1 and TRBJ2-5; a weak D match, TRBD2 (7 bases). The germline V gene encodes CDR1 KGHDR and CDR2 SFDVKD. V lost 4 bases and J 7 bases, leaving 18 bases between the germline ends. The CDR3 runs 15 residues. The CDR3 protein is CATSDRVSGGGTQYF. The CDR3 DNA reads TGTGCCACCAGTGACCGGGTATCGGGGGGCGGGACCCAGTACTTC.